The clone carrying this TCR beta chain was seen only once. These data belong to a study of blood T cell repertoires in COVID-19. Trimming pared 8 bases from V and 0 bases from J, leaving 11 bases between. This CDR3 has 14 residues. The germline gives CDR1 MNHEY, CDR2 SMNVEV (reference sequence). Measured with immunoSEQ multiplex PCR; TCRdb has only the in-frame clones, and not every one. This table has roughly 250,000 clones, 65% to 90% appearing once. V is TRBV27 and J is TRBJ2-1; TRBD1 is a possible D gene (5 bases). Sequenced sample: peripheral blood. The receptor's source is a woman at least 80 years old with active or convalescent COVID-19. CDR3 amino acids: CASETVFSYNEQFF. CDR3 DNA sequence: TGTGCCAGCGAGACAGTTTTCTCCTACAATGAGCAGTTCTTC.